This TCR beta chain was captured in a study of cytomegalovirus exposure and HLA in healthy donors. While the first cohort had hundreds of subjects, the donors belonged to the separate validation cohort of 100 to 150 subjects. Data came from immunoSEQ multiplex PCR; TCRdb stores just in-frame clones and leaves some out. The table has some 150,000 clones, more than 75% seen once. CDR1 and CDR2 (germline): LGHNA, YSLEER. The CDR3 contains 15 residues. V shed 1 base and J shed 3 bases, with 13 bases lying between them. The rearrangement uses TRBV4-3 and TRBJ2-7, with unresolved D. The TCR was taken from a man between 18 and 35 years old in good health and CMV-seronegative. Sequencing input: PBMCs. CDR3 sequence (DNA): TGCGCCAGCAGCCAAGCTGCGGCGGATCTCTACGAGCAGTACTTC. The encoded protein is CASSQAAADLYEQYF.